One sample yielded the 21 T cell receptor beta chains listed below, sequenced in a study of CD8+CD57+ T cells in acquired aplastic anemia. The template for TCR beta VDJ and CDR3 sequence profiling was genomic DNA. Using its own MiXCR run on the reads, TCRdb lists one record per CDR3 protein. The sample records approximately 50,000 distinct CDR3 sequences, around two thirds being singletons. The sequenced sample was sorted CD4+, CD8+, or CD8+CD57+ T cells (not recorded which) from PBMCs. The receptors come from a human donor in good health, serving as a control.

This clonotype is medium-sized (0.01 to 0.1%) within its sample. The rearrangement joins TRBV20-1 to TRBJ2-7; possibly TRBD1 for D (7 bases). The germline gives CDR1 DFQATT, CDR2 SNEGSKA (reference sequence). This CDR3 comprises 14 residues. With 3 bases removed from V and 2 bases from J, the gap between germline ends came to 14 bases. The CDR3 here is CSASGGTVTYEQYF. CDR3 DNA: TGCAGTGCTAGTGGAGGGACAGTAACCTACGAGCAGTACTTC.

The V gene is TRBV2, the J gene TRBJ1-5; D may be TRBD1 (6 bases). Germline V gives CDR1 SNHLY, CDR2 FYNNEI. The CDR3 runs to 13 residues. The V end was cut by 7 bases, the J end by 3 bases, with 10 bases between. The CDR3 DNA sequence: TGTGCCAGCAAACGGACAGTCAATCAGCCCCAGCATTTT. It yields the protein CASKRTVNQPQHF.

The chain combines TRBV29-1 with TRBJ1-3; no definite D call. The germline gives CDR1 SQVTM, CDR2 ANQGSEA. The CDR3 is made up of 12 amino acids. Trimming took off 4 bases at V and 4 bases at J, with 8 bases between the two ends. As DNA, the CDR3 is TGCAGCGTTGCGTCATCGGGAAACACCATATATTTT. Its translation is CSVASSGNTIYF.

The V call is TRBV15, the J call TRBJ1-5; D is unclear. This CDR3 contains 15 residues. The V gene lost 5 bases and the J gene lost 2 bases, with 13 bases spanning the gap. Germline CDR1 reads LNHNV; CDR2 reads YYDKDF (reference sequence). The CDR3 DNA sequence: TGTGCCACCAGCTCCCGTCCGGTAGGCAATCAGCCCCAGCATTTT. It codes for CATSSRPVGNQPQHF.

The chain recombines TRBV19 with TRBJ2-5, with 8 bases matching TRBD1. From germline, CDR1 is LNHDA and CDR2 SQIVND (reference sequence). The CDR3 sequence is 12 residues long. The junction had 3 bases not matched to a gene; V was cut back by 7 bases and J by 5 bases. CDR3 sequence (DNA): TGTGCCAGTACCGACAGGGGTGAGACCCAGTACTTC. Translating it yields CASTDRGETQYF.

This chain joins TRBV2 and TRBJ1-5, with a possible D match to TRBD1 (6 bases). The CDR3 consists of 16 residues. Per the germline V gene, CDR1 is SNHLY and CDR2 is FYNNEI. Trimming pared 5 bases from V and 2 bases from J, leaving 16 bases between. The CDR3 here is CASSPTGDVGNQPQHF. CDR3 coding DNA: TGTGCCAGCAGTCCGACAGGAGATGTGGGCAATCAGCCCCAGCATTTT.

This clonotype appeared once. The V and J genes are TRBV15 and TRBJ1-2, with D possibly being TRBD1 (6 bases). With 4 bases removed from V and 7 bases from J, the gap between germline ends came to 22 bases. The V gene's germline CDR1 is LNHNV and CDR2 YYDKDF (reference sequence). This CDR3 spans 16 amino acids. In DNA form, the CDR3 reads TGTGCCACCAGCAAGGGGTGGGGGGGGCGCGACCCTGGCTACACCTTC. It yields the protein CATSKGWGGRDPGYTF.

The rearrangement joins TRBV29-1 to TRBJ1-5; possible D gene TRBD1, 5 bases. Germline lookup yields CDR1 SQVTM and CDR2 ANQGSEA. This CDR3 contains 12 residues. V was cut by 6 bases and J by 7 bases, with 13 bases left in between. CDR3 DNA: TGCAGCGTGAAGGGACCCCAACAGCCCCAGCATTTT. Its protein is CSVKGPQQPQHF.

The gene calls are TRBV29-1 and TRBJ2-7, with D perhaps matching TRBD1 (5 bases). The length of the CDR3 is 13 residues. Germline CDR1 is SQVTM and CDR2 is ANQGSEA. V was cut by 5 bases and J by 4 bases, with 15 bases left in between. Here the CDR3 DNA reads TGCAGCGTTTCCGAGACAGACCCTTACGAGCAGTACTTC. Residues: CSVSETDPYEQYF.

The rearrangement joins TRBV29-1 to TRBJ1-1; TRBD1 is a possible D gene (6 bases). The CDR3 is made up of 15 amino acids. With 4 bases removed from V and 1 base from J, the gap between germline ends came to 16 bases. The germline CDR1 and CDR2 sequences are SQVTM and ANQGSEA. For the CDR3, the DNA is TGCAGCGTTGGGGGGCCAGGACACTCGAACACTGAAGCTTTCTTT. This sequence encodes CSVGGPGHSNTEAFF.

This chain joins TRBV15 and TRBJ2-7; the match to TRBD1 covers 8 bases. Germline values: CDR1 LNHNV, CDR2 YYDKDF (reference sequence). CDR3 length: 12 amino acids. V lost 5 bases and J lost 10; bases outside the gene matches: 7. The CDR3 DNA follows: TGTGCCACCAGCCCTCACGGACAGGGTCAGTACTTC. Residues: CATSPHGQGQYF. The variable domain in full, completed from reference TRBV15 and TRBJ2-7, reads DAMVIQNPRYQVTQFGKPVTLSCSQTLNHNVMYWYQQKSSQAPKLLFHYYDKDFNNEADTPDNFQSRRPNTSFCFLDIRSPGLGDTAMYLCATSPHGQGQYFGPGTRLTVT.

This chain connects TRBV6-2 or TRBV6-3 to TRBJ2-4, with D uncertain. This CDR3 comprises 14 residues. Per the germline V gene, CDR1 is MNHEY and CDR2 is SVGEGT. Trimming took off 6 bases at V and 0 bases at J, with 9 bases between the two ends. CDR3 coding DNA: TGTGCCAGCAGAGGTTACCTAGCCAAAAACATTCAGTACTTC. Protein sequence: CASRGYLAKNIQYF.

This clonotype was counted ten times or more. The chain couples TRBV28 to TRBJ1-5; D is perhaps TRBD1 (5 bases). Germline V gene sequence: CDR1 MDHEN, CDR2 SYDVKM. V lost 6 bases and J 4 bases, leaving 16 bases between the germline ends. The CDR3 has 15 amino acids. The CDR3 spells CASSPLNGANQPQHF. Written as DNA, the CDR3 is TGTGCCAGCAGCCCACTCAACGGGGCGAATCAGCCCCAGCATTTT.

This clonotype was seen only a few times. A much larger clone lies a single base off, so this may be a read error. The chain links TRBV19 to TRBJ1-2, with a tentative D call TRBD1 (5 bases). Germline lookup yields CDR1 LNHDA and CDR2 SQIVND (reference sequence). The CDR3 runs to 15 residues. The V gene lost 5 bases and the J gene lost 4 bases, with 17 bases spanning the gap. The CDR3 bases are TGTGCCAGTAGTCCGGGACGGGGACGTTTCTATGGCTACACCTTC. Translated, it gives CASSPGRGRFYGYTF.

The chain couples TRBV7-3 to TRBJ1-1; tentatively, D is TRBD1 (5 bases). The germline CDR1 and CDR2 sequences are SGHTA and FQGTGA. V was clipped by 8 bases and J by 4 bases, with 14 bases between them. The length of the CDR3 is 13 residues. The CDR3 spells CASGGGGITEAFF. DNA of the CDR3: TGTGCCAGCGGCGGGGGTGGGATCACTGAAGCTTTCTTT.

This clonotype was seen many times. The chain carries TRBV20-1 and TRBJ2-7, with TRBD1 matching 7 bases. The V gene's germline CDR1 is DFQATT and CDR2 SNEGSKA (reference sequence). The junction had 5 bases not matched to a gene; V was cut back by 0 bases and J by 3 bases. There are 14 residues in the CDR3. CDR3 bases: TGCAGTGCTAGAGATCCTGGACAGGTCTACGAGCAGTACTTC. Protein sequence: CSARDPGQVYEQYF.

This CDR3 reads CATSRGLLRDVPTYEQYF. As DNA, the CDR3 is TGTGCCACCAGCAGAGGCCTCTTACGGGATGTACCTACCTACGAGCAGTACTTC. The chain couples TRBV15 to TRBJ2-7; tentatively, D is TRBD2 (5 bases). The V gene lost 1 base and the J gene lost 2 bases, with 21 bases spanning the gap. The CDR3 runs to 18 residues. Germline lookup yields CDR1 LNHNV and CDR2 YYDKDF (reference sequence).

The chain is built from TRBV19 and TRBJ2-7; no reliable D call. The V gene's germline CDR1 is LNHDA and CDR2 SQIVND (reference sequence). The CDR3 has 15 amino acids. V shed 1 base and J shed 2 bases, with 12 bases lying between them. Here the CDR3 DNA reads TGTGCCAGTAGTATAGGGGATCCTTTCACCTACGAGCAGTACTTC. Protein product: CASSIGDPFTYEQYF.

The chain carries TRBV29-1 and TRBJ2-7; 7 bases are a match to TRBD1. This CDR3 is built from 16 residues. The germline V gene has CDR1 SQVTM and CDR2 ANQGSEA. Trimming at V came to 4 bases and at J to 2 bases, leaving 14 bases not matched to a gene. The CDR3 region is CSVVGSDRDEAYEQYF. In nucleotides, the CDR3 is TGCAGCGTTGTTGGTTCCGACAGGGACGAAGCCTACGAGCAGTACTTC.

The chain uses TRBV24-1 and TRBJ2-1, with D unclear. Trimming took off 5 bases at V and 7 bases at J, with 5 bases between the two ends. This CDR3 is 11 amino acids long. The germline V gene has CDR1 KGHDR and CDR2 SFDVKD. The CDR3 protein is CATSVRNEQFF. CDR3 in DNA: TGTGCCACCAGTGTTCGAAATGAGCAGTTCTTC.

This clonotype was seen only a few times. The chain combines TRBV2 with TRBJ2-5; possibly TRBD1 or TRBD2 for D (5 bases each). The CDR3 runs 15 residues. CDR1 and CDR2 from the germline V gene are SNHLY and FYNNEI. CDR3 sequence reads: CAREPGTLLAGTQYF. The CDR3 nucleotides read TGTGCTAGAGAGCCCGGGACCCTTCTCGCGGGGACCCAGTACTTC.